This T cell receptor beta chain came from a study of blood T cell repertoires in COVID-19. The CDR3 is made up of 15 amino acids. The ends were cut back, 2 bases at V and 0 bases at J, with 8 bases in the middle. The germline gives CDR1 SGHTA, CDR2 FQGNSA. Original data processing: Amplification of reference gene primers provided the estimated nucleated cell counts. Assay used: immunoSEQ multiplex PCR; TCRdb lists only in-frame clones, some missing. V and J calls and clone size come straight from that table; D and trimming were deduced from the DNA. The sample has some 86,000 clones, less than 95% seen once.

The specimen was peripheral blood. This clonotype originated in a human donor with active COVID-19. The donor label of this sample is uncertain. The V and J genes are TRBV7-2 and TRBJ1-3; D unresolved. Here the CDR3 DNA reads TGTGCCAGCAGCTTATCGAGGATCTCTGGAAACACCATATATTTT. This encodes CASSLSRISGNTIYF.